A single sample is the source of the 22 T cell receptor beta chains below, sequenced in a study of T cell responses to AZD1222 COVID-19 vaccine (dated by TCRdb to about 2021). The time point label here, explained by the study, means: about 28 days (+/-7) after the second vaccine dose. Reading the label with the study, this specimen's treatment or condition is: meningococcal conjugate vaccine given as trial control. Receptor amplification or capture employed the immunoSEQ multiplex PCR assay. The clones in this table, taken by TCRdb from immuneACCESS, are in-frame only. Not every clone is retained; where verified, under half of the shortfall comes from an unresolved V gene, and the cause of the rest is unknown. Present in this sample are some 140,000 clones, 65% to 90% of which were seen just once. The ten top clones hold 7.9% of the sample. Sequencing used peripheral blood, obtained 28 days after the second dose of the MenACWY control vaccine. These receptors all come from an adult who received the MenACWY meningococcal vaccine as a control.

The chain uses TRBV5-1 and TRBJ1-1, with D possibly being TRBD1 (6 bases). Looked up from germline, CDR1 is SGHRS and CDR2 is YFSETQ. The CDR3 sequence is 15 residues long. Between the trimmed V and J ends, which lost 0 bases and 5 bases, there was a span of 14 bases. In DNA, the CDR3 is TGCGCCAGCAGCTTGGCCGGCAGGGGTGGGACTGAAGCTTTCTTT. Amino acid sequence: CASSLAGRGGTEAFF.

V is TRBV7-9 and J is TRBJ1-3; D not certain. The V gene lost 6 bases and the J gene lost 4 bases, with 4 bases spanning the gap. From germline, CDR1 is SEHNR and CDR2 FQNEAQ (reference sequence). This CDR3 is built from 11 residues. The CDR3 sequence is CASRGGNTIYF. The CDR3 DNA reads as TGTGCCAGCAGAGGGGGAAACACCATATATTTT.

The rearrangement uses TRBV6-1 and TRBJ1-1; D is unclear. Germline values: CDR1 MNHNS, CDR2 SASEGT. Trimming removed 0 bases from V and 1 base from J, with 9 bases in between. The CDR3 is 15 amino acids. The CDR3 nucleotides read TGTGCCAGCAGTGAAGCGCAGGTCTCGAACACTGAAGCTTTCTTT. Its protein is CASSEAQVSNTEAFF.

J is TRBJ2-7 and V is TRBV5-5; a weak D match, TRBD2 (5 bases). From germline, CDR1 is SGHKS and CDR2 YYEKEE (reference sequence). V was clipped by 2 bases and J by 5 bases, with 11 bases between them. The CDR3 sequence is 13 residues long. The CDR3 sequence: CASSFTGVNEQYV. CDR3 bases: TGTGCCAGCAGCTTTACCGGGGTGAACGAGCAGTACGTC.

The chain links TRBV7-8 to TRBJ1-3; weak D call: TRBD1 (5 bases). Trimming stripped 4 bases from V and 3 bases from J, with 16 bases between. Germline V gives CDR1 SGHVS, CDR2 FQNEAQ. The CDR3 contains 16 residues. In nucleotides, the CDR3 is TGTGCCAGCAGCTCTACGTGGCAGGGTAATGGAAACACCATATATTTT. Its translation is CASSSTWQGNGNTIYF.

The chain links TRBV25-1 to TRBJ1-1, with 9 bases lining up with TRBD1. The CDR3 runs 14 residues. V shed 2 bases and J 8 bases; nucleotides not matched to a gene: 6. Germline-derived CDR1 and CDR2 are MGHDK and SYGVNS. CDR3 in amino acids: CASSEPGTGKEAFF. CDR3 in DNA: TGTGCCAGCAGTGAACCGGGGACAGGGAAAGAAGCTTTCTTT. Variable domain in full (rest from reference TRBV25-1 and TRBJ1-1): EADIYQTPRYLVIGTGKKITLECSQTMGHDKMYWYQQDPGMELHLIHYSYGVNSTEKGDLSSESTVSRIRTEHFPLTLESARPSHTSQYLCASSEPGTGKEAFFGQGTRLTVV.

CDR3 sequence reads: CASSVLYGYTF. As DNA, the CDR3 is TGTGCCAGCAGTGTATTATATGGCTACACCTTC. The rearrangement uses TRBV25-1 and TRBJ1-2; D not resolved. Trimming shortened V by 4 bases and J by 5 bases, and 5 bases separated the two germline ends. Germline V lookup: CDR1 MGHDK, CDR2 SYGVNS. CDR3 length: 11 residues.

The J gene is TRBJ1-5, the V gene TRBV7-2; a possible D gene is TRBD1 (6 bases). CDR1 SGHTA and CDR2 FQGNSA come from the germline V gene. This CDR3 spans 18 amino acids. Trimming pared 5 bases from V and 1 base from J, leaving 21 bases between. The CDR3 DNA follows: TGTGCCAGCAGCAAACTAGCGGGGGGCGCAAGGAGCAATCAGCCCCAGCATTTT. As protein: CASSKLAGGARSNQPQHF.

The genes are TRBV5-1 and TRBJ1-1, with a possible D match to TRBD1 (5 bases). This CDR3 has 14 amino acids. Per the germline V gene, CDR1 is SGHRS and CDR2 is YFSETQ. Deletions cut 4 bases from V and 7 bases from J, with 17 bases between. The CDR3 DNA reads TGCGCCAGCAGCCCGGGCGGGGCGTCTGGTGAAGCTTTCTTT. Residues: CASSPGGASGEAFF.

The gene calls are TRBV5-1 and TRBJ1-2; the D gene is possibly TRBD1 (6 bases). The germline gives CDR1 SGHRS, CDR2 YFSETQ. The CDR3 runs to 15 residues. With 2 bases removed from V and 6 bases from J, the gap between germline ends came to 17 bases. CDR3 in amino acids: CASSLLRGGDNGYTF. The DNA for the CDR3 is TGCGCCAGCAGCTTATTGCGAGGGGGAGATAATGGCTACACCTTC.

This chain uses TRBV4-3 with TRBJ1-2; D is uncertain. V lost 0 bases and J 7 bases, leaving 12 bases between the germline ends. The CDR3 covers 14 residues. Germline loops: CDR1 LGHNA, CDR2 YSLEER. The CDR3 is CASSQDHGFGGYTF. In nucleotides, the CDR3 is TGCGCCAGCAGCCAAGATCACGGGTTTGGTGGCTACACCTTC.

This chain joins TRBV10-1 and TRBJ1-5, with a possible D match to TRBD1 (5 bases). The ends were cut back, 8 bases at V and 3 bases at J, with 14 bases in the middle. CDR1 and CDR2 (germline): WNHNN, SYGVQD (reference sequence). The CDR3 sequence is 14 residues long. CDR3 residues: CASGDSEPNQPQHF. CDR3 coding DNA: TGCGCCAGCGGAGACAGCGAACCCAATCAGCCCCAGCATTTT.

The chain employs TRBV5-1 and TRBJ1-2; TRBD1 might be the D (5 bases). V lost 4 bases to trimming and J lost 4 bases, with 14 bases between them. This CDR3 comprises 14 residues. Germline CDR1 reads SGHRS; CDR2 reads YFSETQ. CDR3 in DNA: TGCGCCAGCAGCCGCCAGGGAGGGGCCTATGGCTACACCTTC. Translating gives CASSRQGGAYGYTF.

This rearrangement joins TRBV2 to TRBJ1-1, with 9 bases identical to TRBD1. CDR1 is SNHLY and CDR2 is FYNNEI in the germline V gene. The CDR3 spans 15 residues. With 4 bases clipped from V and 1 base from J, the junction kept 4 bases outside the gene matches. The CDR3 DNA reads as TGTGCCAGCAGTGTGGGGACAGGGCAGAACACTGAAGCTTTCTTT. Amino acid sequence: CASSVGTGQNTEAFF.

The chain joins TRBV5-1 to TRBJ2-1; possibly TRBD2 for D (5 bases). The CDR3 is 16 residues long. In germline, CDR1 is SGHRS, CDR2 YFSETQ. Trimming stripped 1 base from V and 6 bases from J, with 17 bases between. Here the CDR3 DNA reads TGCGCCAGCAGCTTGTCCCTAGCCCAGATGGGCAATGAGCAGTTCTTC. Translated, it gives CASSLSLAQMGNEQFF.

This CDR3 reads CASSSGRPNTEAFF. Here the CDR3 DNA reads TGTGCCAGTAGTTCGGGACGGCCAAACACTGAAGCTTTCTTT. The V call is TRBV19, the J call TRBJ1-1; perhaps TRBD1 as D (5 bases). V lost 5 bases and J lost 2, with 12 bases in between. This CDR3 has 14 amino acids. Germline V CDR1 and CDR2: LNHDA, SQIVND (reference sequence).

The chain carries TRBV5-6 and TRBJ2-5; 7 bases line up with TRBD2. Trimming removed 0 bases from V and 8 bases from J; junction bases left unmatched: 10. The CDR3 contains 15 residues. CDR1 is SGHDT and CDR2 is YYEEEE in the germline V gene. In DNA, the CDR3 is TGTGCCAGCAGCTTGGTGGCTAGCGGTATGGTAACCCAGTACTTC. This translates into CASSLVASGMVTQYF.

The rearrangement joins TRBV19 to TRBJ2-5; a possible D gene is TRBD2 (5 bases). Germline-derived CDR1 and CDR2 are LNHDA and SQIVND (reference sequence). There are 14 residues in the CDR3. V lost 10 bases and J 7 bases, leaving 22 bases between the germline ends. The CDR3 bases are TGTGCCACAAGTATGGGGAGTATGGTAGGGACCCAGTACTTC. Translated: CATSMGSMVGTQYF.

This rearrangement joins TRBV5-1 to TRBJ2-1; D possibly corresponds to TRBD1 (6 bases). Trimming shortened V by 0 bases and J by 4 bases, and 11 bases separated the two germline ends. CDR3 length equals 15 residues. The germline V gene has CDR1 SGHRS and CDR2 YFSETQ. CDR3: CASSLARGHYNEQFF. The CDR3 DNA reads TGCGCCAGCAGCTTGGCCAGGGGTCATTACAATGAGCAGTTCTTC.

The chain couples TRBV25-1 to TRBJ2-2, with 7 bases fitting TRBD2. The V gene's germline CDR1 is MGHDK and CDR2 SYGVNS. V lost 5 bases, J lost 5 bases, and 5 bases stayed unmatched. This CDR3 region has 14 residues. CDR3: CASSTGGSTGELFF. The CDR3 bases are TGTGCCAGCAGTACGGGAGGATCTACCGGGGAGCTGTTTTTT.

The count of this clone is one. The chain couples TRBV5-6 to TRBJ1-3; D call uncertain. The V end was cut by 1 base, the J end by 1 base, with 3 bases between. The length of the CDR3 is 13 residues. Germline CDR1 is SGHDT and CDR2 is YYEEEE. The CDR3, as DNA: TGTGCCAGCAGCTTGACGTCTGGAAACACCATATATTTT. Encoded protein: CASSLTSGNTIYF.

The chain combines TRBV24-1 with TRBJ2-7, with a tentative D call TRBD1 (5 bases). CDR3 size: 13 residues. Trimming stripped 2 bases from V and 3 bases from J, with 7 bases between. The V gene's germline CDR1 is KGHDR and CDR2 SFDVKD. CDR3 residues: CATSDSDSYEQYF. The DNA for the CDR3 is TGTGCCACCAGTGATTCTGACAGCTACGAGCAGTACTTC.